This T cell receptor (beta chain) was observed in a study of cytomegalovirus exposure and HLA in healthy donors (TCRdb year 2017). At the level of the whole study: According to a later analysis, the approximately 120 validation repertoires were produced on the same platform as the approximately 620 repertoires of the first cohort. The study was designed to test whether signatures of past pathogen exposure could be identified by cataloging public T cell receptors. In addition to the first cohort of 666 subjects, a separate validation cohort of 120 different subjects was used. To predict cytomegalovirus infection status, the study brought together high-throughput TCR immunosequencing, statistical association of individual TCRs with disease status, and machine learning.

Broad study findings and their caveats: Three of the identified cytomegalovirus-associated TCR beta chains were confirmed in vitro to be specific for cytomegalovirus antigens. Across donors, most TCR sequences were observed very rarely, whereas some public TCRs were present in many individuals. The authors suggested that the approach could potentially be extended to other disease states and immunological phenotypes. A later analysis had no HLA typing for the validation cohort, so co-occurrence there was scored across all 110 or so repertoires. The study listed 150 to 200 TCR beta chains as associated with cytomegalovirus. The classifier was reported to diagnose cytomegalovirus status with high specificity and sensitivity in both the original and validation cohorts. Subsequent analysis determined that TCRs grouped into clusters in the first cohort also showed a tendency toward co-occurrence across the approximately 120 validation repertoires, and 94% of cluster scores exceeded 0.

This clone has a single count. Its antigen is unknown. Base qualities were left out, and no much larger clone turns up one base away. Spanning cysteine to phenylalanine, the CDR3 consists of 16 amino acids. Just CDR3 DNA is preserved here, 48 bases in frame from base 1. For CDR1 and CDR2, the germline V gene lists KGHSH and LQKENI. V loses 2 bases of germline sequence and J loses 7 bases, and the interval between the two ends is 18 bases. The donors were included in the validation cohort of 120 subjects, a group kept apart from the approximately 700-subject first cohort. Libraries were built with the immunoSEQ multiplex PCR assay. In the original analysis: A statistical classification framework was developed to diagnose cytomegalovirus status using the catalog of TCR beta chain sequences. Not all clones reach the TCRdb copy of this immuneACCESS table, which keeps in-frame sequences only. Checked studies attribute under half of the gap to unresolved V genes and leave the rest unexplained. The V and J calls and the clone size are those of that table, but D and trimming were determined from the DNA. The sample contains tens of thousands of clones, roughly nine tenths of them found a single time. Over 2% of the sample goes to the ten largest clones.

The clonotype comes from a woman younger than 45 in good health and CMV-seronegative. The rearranged chain carries TRBV18 and TRBJ1-5; no D gene call is confident. The sequenced sample was PBMCs. The DNA sequence follows: TGTGCCAGCTCACCAGCCTCGGTGGGAGTTGGCCAGCCCCAGCATTTT. Its protein is CASSPASVGVGQPQHF.